Listed here are 21 T cell receptor beta chains from one sample, sequenced in a study of shared clonotypes between healthy human individuals. The method was immunoSEQ multiplex PCR; TCRdb's version includes in-frame clones alone and lacks a portion of them. The table has about 480,000 clones, about three quarters seen once. Sequencing was done on a sample of PBMCs. These receptors all stem from a woman between 40 and 50 years old in good health. Some clones in this sample may be carry-over from other donors' samples.

The chain is built from TRBV5-4 and TRBJ1-5, with unresolved D. The CDR3 runs 13 residues. V lost 4 bases and J lost 3, with 8 bases in between. Germline lookup yields CDR1 SGHNT and CDR2 YYREEE (reference sequence). CDR3 nucleotides: TGTGCCAGCAGCCGCGAAGTCAATCAGCCCCAGCATTTT. Translation gives CASSREVNQPQHF.

This clone came up many times. The V call is TRBV6-5, the J call TRBJ2-1; D is tentatively TRBD1 or TRBD2 (5 bases each). This CDR3 has 14 amino acids. Deletions cut 2 bases from V and 7 bases from J, with 12 bases between. CDR1 MNHEY and CDR2 SVGAGI come from the germline V gene. The CDR3 DNA is TGTGCCAGCAGTTACGGGGGAGTAGGAAATGAGCAGTTCTTC. Translating gives CASSYGGVGNEQFF.

This chain connects TRBV6-5 to TRBJ2-5; D call uncertain. V lost 6 bases, J lost 1 base, and 12 bases lay in between. CDR1 is MNHEY and CDR2 is SVGAGI in the germline V gene. The CDR3 covers 14 residues. The CDR3 region has the DNA TGTGCCAGCAGGAGGAACCGTATCCAAGAGACCCAGTACTTC. Translating it yields CASRRNRIQETQYF.

This chain connects TRBV6-4 to TRBJ1-2; TRBD1 aligns across 9 bases. The CDR3 loop spans 15 amino acids. Germline trimming cut 4 bases from V and 4 bases from J; bases unmatched to any gene: 7. CDR1 is MRHNA and CDR2 is SNTAGT in the germline V gene. The CDR3: CASSVSDRGGYGYTF. The CDR3 DNA reads TGTGCCAGCAGTGTTTCGGACAGGGGTGGCTATGGCTACACCTTC.

The gene calls are TRBV6-1 and TRBJ1-5; tentative D call: TRBD1 (6 bases). CDR1 is MNHNS, CDR2 SASEGT, per germline. V was trimmed by 4 bases and J by 7 bases, leaving 14 bases between them. The CDR3 runs to 14 residues. The CDR3 nucleotides are TGTGCCAGCAGTGGAATGACACAGGGACAGCCCCAGCATTTT. Its protein is CASSGMTQGQPQHF.

In its sample, this clone was seen a few times. V is TRBV12-5 and J is TRBJ2-2; D is unclear. The ends were cut back, 7 bases at V and 4 bases at J, with 10 bases in the middle. CDR1 and CDR2 (germline): LGHNT, FRNRAP. The CDR3 extends over 13 amino acids. CDR3 residues: CASASVGTGELFF. The CDR3 nucleotides read TGTGCTAGTGCCTCCGTGGGCACCGGGGAGCTGTTTTTT.

The CDR3 here is CASSLAQNQPQHF. The CDR3 nucleotides are TGTGCCAGCAGCTTAGCTCAAAATCAGCCCCAGCATTTT. V is TRBV11-2 and J is TRBJ1-5; D call uncertain. The CDR3 runs 13 residues. The V end was cut by 1 base, the J end by 4 bases, with 5 bases between. Germline CDR1 reads SGHAT; CDR2 reads FQNNGV. Using reference TRBV11-2 and TRBJ1-5 for the parts outside the CDR3, the full variable domain is EAGVAQSPRYKIIEKRQSVAFWCNPISGHATLYWYQQILGQGPKLLIQFQNNGVVDDSQLPKDRFSAERLKGVDSTLKIQPAKLEDSAVYLCASSLAQNQPQHFGDGTRLSIL.

The V call is TRBV9, the J call TRBJ1-5, with D perhaps TRBD1 (5 bases). Germline values: CDR1 SGDLS, CDR2 YYNGEE. Deletions cut 1 base from V and 4 bases from J, with 12 bases between. This CDR3 is built from 15 residues. CDR3 nucleotides: TGTGCCAGCAGCGTATCAGGGCTGGGGAATCAGCCCCAGCATTTT. It specifies CASSVSGLGNQPQHF.

V gene TRBV10-3 combines with J gene TRBJ2-5, with 11 bases identical to TRBD1. Judging by the DNA end, TRBJ2-7 fits better; the J call may be wrong. Germline V lookup: CDR1 ENHRY, CDR2 SYGVKD. This CDR3 comprises 15 residues. The CDR3 loop reads CAISLRDRGGYEQYF. As DNA, the CDR3 is TGTGCCATCAGTCTCCGGGACAGGGGGGGCTACGAGCAGTACTTC.

This chain links TRBV25-1 with TRBJ2-4; 8 bases fit TRBD2. The V segment lost 5 bases and the J segment 0 bases; nucleotides outside the gene matches: 9. This CDR3 is 17 amino acids long. Germline values: CDR1 MGHDK, CDR2 SYGVNS. The CDR3 region is CASSWRVAGSAKNIQYF. The CDR3 DNA reads TGTGCCAGCAGTTGGCGGGTAGCGGGATCAGCCAAAAACATTCAGTACTTC.

Remarks on this clone: A far larger clone differs by one base, so this is likely a read error. CDR3 residues: CASSLATGYHGYTF. CDR3 DNA sequence: TGTGCCAGCAGCTTAGCTACAGGGTACCATGGCTACACCTTC. J is TRBJ1-2 and V is TRBV7-9, with D tentatively TRBD1 (6 bases). Trimming took off 0 bases at V and 6 bases at J, with 11 bases between the two ends. The germline gives CDR1 SEHNR, CDR2 FQNEAQ (reference sequence). The CDR3 contains 14 residues.

The rearrangement joins TRBV28 to TRBJ2-4; D perhaps matches TRBD2 (5 bases). The CDR3 is 15 amino acids. V lost 5 bases, J lost 4 bases, and 15 bases lay in between. Germline lookup yields CDR1 MDHEN and CDR2 SYDVKM. The chain's CDR3 is CASSPLGDQKNIQYF. CDR3 bases: TGTGCCAGCAGTCCACTGGGAGACCAAAAAAACATTCAGTACTTC.

The J gene is TRBJ2-1, the V gene TRBV4-1, with 15 bases aligning to TRBD2. The CDR3 contains 22 residues. Trimming removed 0 bases from V and 1 base from J; junction bases left unmatched: 13. CDR1 is MGHRA and CDR2 is YSYEKL in the germline V gene. CDR3: CASSQEPWTSGRAEWSYNEQFF. The CDR3 DNA sequence: TGCGCCAGCAGCCAAGAGCCCTGGACTAGCGGGAGGGCCGAGTGGTCCTACAATGAGCAGTTCTTC.

This chain connects TRBV27 to TRBJ2-3; 7 positions agree with TRBD1. V lost 7 bases, J lost 0 bases, and 7 bases stayed unmatched. This CDR3 has 15 residues. The V gene's germline CDR1 is MNHEY and CDR2 SMNVEV (reference sequence). The chain's CDR3 is CASKQGPRSTDTQYF. The CDR3 DNA sequence: TGTGCCAGCAAACAGGGGCCTCGGAGCACAGATACGCAGTATTTT.

The chain recombines TRBV5-1 with TRBJ2-2, with D unclear. The CDR3 extends over 14 amino acids. Germline CDR1 SGHRS, CDR2 YFSETQ. Trimming stripped 3 bases from V and 2 bases from J, with 8 bases between. The CDR3 spells CASSSRTNTGELFF. The CDR3 coding sequence is TGCGCCAGCAGCTCTAGGACCAACACCGGGGAGCTGTTTTTT. The variable domain in full, completed from reference TRBV5-1 and TRBJ2-2, reads KAGVTQTPRYLIKTRGQQVTLSCSPISGHRSVSWYQQTPGQGLQFLFEYFSETQRNKGNFPGRFSGRQFSNSRSEMNVSTLELGDSALYLCASSSRTNTGELFFGEGSRLTVL.

About this clone: This may be a read error, as it is one base from a much larger clone. This rearrangement joins TRBV11-2 to TRBJ2-1, with 8 bases aligning to TRBD2. Germline lookup yields CDR1 SGHAT and CDR2 FQNNGV. V shed 5 bases, J shed 1 base, and the junction held 4 bases outside the gene matches. This CDR3 comprises 15 residues. As DNA, the CDR3 is TGTGCCAGCAGCGCCAGCGGGAGTTCCTACAATGAGCAGTTCTTC. Its translation: CASSASGSSYNEQFF. Full variable domain (rest looked up from reference TRBV11-2 and TRBJ2-1): EAGVAQSPRYKIIEKRQSVAFWCNPISGHATLYWYQQILGQGPKLLIQFQNNGVVDDSQLPKDRFSAERLKGVDSTLKIQPAKLEDSAVYLCASSASGSSYNEQFFGPGTRLTVL.

The chain employs TRBV7-6 and TRBJ2-7; 7 nucleotides line up with TRBD2. The CDR3 length is 17 residues. Trimming at V came to 5 bases and at J to 1 base, leaving 14 bases not matched to a gene. CDR1 and CDR2 (germline): SGHVS, FNYEAQ. Written as DNA, the CDR3 is TGTGCCAGCAGCCTCGGGGGTAGCGGGTCTTTTTCCTACGAGCAGTACTTC. This gives the protein CASSLGGSGSFSYEQYF.

The gene calls are TRBV19 and TRBJ2-2; either TRBD1 or TRBD2 may fit D (6 bases each). V dropped 3 bases and J dropped 3 bases, with 11 bases sitting between them. Germline V CDR1 and CDR2: LNHDA, SQIVND (reference sequence). This CDR3 is built from 15 residues. Here the CDR3 DNA reads TGTGCCAGTAGTATCCCGGGGGCGGACACCGGGGAGCTGTTTTTT. As protein: CASSIPGADTGELFF.

This clone occurred a few times. The J gene is TRBJ2-5, the V gene TRBV4-2; 10 positions agree with TRBD2. The germline CDR1 and CDR2 sequences are LGHNA and YNFKEQ. Unmatched junction bases numbered 3, after V lost 4 bases and J lost 1 base. CDR3 length: 15 residues. The CDR3 loop reads CASSPQREGQETQYF. CDR3 DNA sequence: TGTGCCAGCAGCCCGCAGCGGGAGGGCCAAGAGACCCAGTACTTC.

The chain is built from TRBV10-3 and TRBJ2-2; 10 nucleotides agree with TRBD1. The V segment lost 4 bases and the J segment 5 bases; nucleotides outside the gene matches: 7. Germline lookup yields CDR1 ENHRY and CDR2 SYGVKD. The CDR3 has 16 residues. CDR3 in DNA: TGTGCCATCAGTGGTGGGACAGGGGAGGGGACCGGGGAGCTGTTTTTT. It encodes CAISGGTGEGTGELFF.

This chain joins TRBV28 and TRBJ2-3; D ambiguous. The germline V gene has CDR1 MDHEN and CDR2 SYDVKM. The CDR3 extends over 15 amino acids. The V end lost 3 bases, the J end lost 0 bases, and 10 bases lay between the germline ends. Here the CDR3 reads CASSFKTPSTDTQYF. In DNA form, the CDR3 reads TGTGCCAGCAGTTTCAAAACCCCAAGCACAGATACGCAGTATTTT.